This TCR beta chain came from a study of T-cell memory formation after mild COVID-19. About the study: TCR clusters were mostly confined to one donor each.

TCR alpha and TCR beta cDNA libraries carrying sample barcodes and UMIs came from 5'RACE with constant-segment primers. TCRdb reprocessed the 5' RACE reads via MiXCR and lists one record per CDR3 protein. The sample has about 450,000 distinct CDR3 sequences; 23% are singletons. Study findings and constraints: Shrinking CD4+ clones resided mostly in CM and EM, and CD8+ ones in EMRA. Clones shrinking between day 15 and 85 showed a balanced CD4/CD8 split, and those that grew later tilted toward CD4+.

With regard to this clonotype: Its antigen remains unidentified.

Input material: PBMCs or a T cell subset sorted from them (not recorded which). The TCR comes from an adult woman who had mild COVID-19 (a few samples of this study predate the infection). Cell type and time point are not known.

CDR3 residues: CASSLAGEVSEQYF. Written as DNA, the CDR3 is TGTGCCAGCAGCTTGGCGGGGGAAGTGAGCGAGCAGTACTTC. This chain uses TRBV7-2 with TRBJ2-7; 7 bases are a match to TRBD2. There are 14 residues in the CDR3. The J segment lost 6 bases and the V segment lost 3 bases, leaving 8 bases of the junction unmatched. Germline CDR1 and CDR2: SGHTA and FQGNSA.